Listed below are T cell receptor beta chains from one sample, sequenced in a study of cytomegalovirus exposure and HLA in healthy donors. Method: immunoSEQ multiplex PCR; TCRdb's copy keeps in-frame clones and lacks some. Of approximately 100,000 clones listed, 65% to 80% are singletons. Sequencing was carried out using PBMCs. These TCRs come from a man aged 55 to 70 in good health and CMV-seropositive. CDR3s include the opening cysteine and the closing phenylalanine or tryptophan. A D gene is named only where the DNA matches it firmly. Clone size appears in some rows only: once, few, many, or a class for an expanded clone.

cdr3_aa cdr3_nt v_call clone_size cdr3_length j_call d_call
CSVISGLLGYTF TGCAGCGTTATATCGGGTTTACTTGGCTACACCTTC TRBV29-1 once 12 TRBJ1-2 NA
CASSLQGIAEAFF TGTGCCAGCAGTTTGCAGGGTATCGCTGAAGCTTTCTTT TRBV25-1 NA 13 TRBJ1-1 NA
CAWGQGGNQPQHF TGTGCCTGGGGACAGGGGGGGAATCAGCCCCAGCATTTT TRBV30 once 13 TRBJ1-5 TRBD1
CASSTGAIQYF TGTGCCAGCTCCACAGGGGCCATTCAGTACTTC TRBV19 NA 11 TRBJ2-4 TRBD1
CASSRRTPTNEKLFF TGTGCCAGCAGTAGACGGACACCTACTAATGAAAAACTGTTTTTT TRBV6-1 NA 15 TRBJ1-4 NA
CASGGRQGAVRETQYF TGTGCTAGTGGTGGAAGACAGGGGGCGGTGAGGGAGACCCAGTACTTC TRBV12-5 NA 16 TRBJ2-5 TRBD1
CASSQNERGRGKAQYF TGTGCCAGCAGCCAGAACGAACGAGGCAGGGGCAAGGCCCAGTACTTC TRBV5-6 NA 16 TRBJ2-5 NA
CAWSVGQTVVNNEKLFF TGTGCCTGGAGTGTAGGACAGACCGTCGTTAATAATGAAAAACTGTTTTTT TRBV30 NA 17 TRBJ1-4 NA
CAWSVVRPAKNIQYF TGTGCCTGGAGTGTCGTCAGGCCAGCCAAAAACATTCAGTACTTC TRBV30 NA 15 TRBJ2-4 NA
CASSLAVGGSEKLFF TGTGCCAGCAGCTTGGCAGTCGGGGGAAGTGAAAAACTGTTTTTT TRBV5-6 NA 15 TRBJ1-4 NA
CASSDPRGEKLFF TGTGCCAGCAGCGATCCTAGAGGTGAAAAACTGTTTTTT TRBV7-9 NA 13 TRBJ1-4 NA
CASSSGGRDRALNTEAFF TGTGCCAGTAGTAGCGGGGGTCGGGACAGGGCTCTGAACACTGAAGCTTTCTTT TRBV19 NA 18 TRBJ1-1 TRBD1
CASSDLGRPGAKNIQYF TGTGCCAGCAGTGACCTGGGTCGGCCGGGAGCCAAAAACATTCAGTACTTC TRBV27 NA 17 TRBJ2-4 NA
CASSPLPGQVEDTQYF TGCGCCAGCAGCCCCTTACCGGGACAGGTTGAAGATACGCAGTATTTT TRBV4-1 NA 16 TRBJ2-3 TRBD1
CASSLAGRDRGQANYGYTF TGCGCCAGCAGCTTGGCCGGGCGGGACAGGGGACAAGCTAACTATGGCTACACCTTC TRBV5-1 NA 19 TRBJ1-2 TRBD1
CASSQGRGRNIQYF TGCGCCAGCAGCCAAGGGAGGGGGCGAAACATTCAGTACTTC TRBV4-1 NA 14 TRBJ2-4 NA
CASGGQGMPQYF TGTGCCAGCGGCGGACAGGGAATGCCGCAGTATTTT TRBV6-1 NA 12 TRBJ2-3 TRBD1
CASSTNRGSNTEAFF TGTGCCAGCAGCACAAACAGGGGGTCGAACACTGAAGCTTTCTTT TRBV4-2 NA 15 TRBJ1-1 TRBD1
CASSLMYDTEAFF TGTGCCAGCAGCTTAATGTATGACACTGAAGCTTTCTTT TRBV11-3 NA 13 TRBJ1-1 NA
CASSLSGIDQPQHF TGCGCCAGCAGCTTGAGCGGTATAGATCAGCCCCAGCATTTT TRBV5-1 NA 14 TRBJ1-5 NA
CASSKPGGWDTQYF TGTGCCAGCAGCAAACCTGGAGGATGGGATACGCAGTATTTT TRBV21-1 NA 14 TRBJ2-3 NA
CASSLEGTSYHNEQFF TGTGCCAGCAGCTTAGAGGGGACTAGCTATCACAATGAGCAGTTCTTC TRBV7-2 NA 16 TRBJ2-1 TRBD2